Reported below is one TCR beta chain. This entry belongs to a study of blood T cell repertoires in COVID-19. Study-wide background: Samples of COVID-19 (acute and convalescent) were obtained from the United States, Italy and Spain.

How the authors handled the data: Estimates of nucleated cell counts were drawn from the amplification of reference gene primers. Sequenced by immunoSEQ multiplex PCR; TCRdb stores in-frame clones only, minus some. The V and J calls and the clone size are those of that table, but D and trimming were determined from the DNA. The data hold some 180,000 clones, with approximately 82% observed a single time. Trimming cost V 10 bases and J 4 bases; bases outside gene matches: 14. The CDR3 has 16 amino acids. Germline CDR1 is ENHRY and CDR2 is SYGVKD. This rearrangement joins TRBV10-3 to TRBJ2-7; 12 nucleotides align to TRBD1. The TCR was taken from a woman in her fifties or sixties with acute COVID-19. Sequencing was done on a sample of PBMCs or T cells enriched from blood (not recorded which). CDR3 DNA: TGTGCCAGAGAAACCGGGACAGGGGGCGATAGTTACGAGCAGTACGTC. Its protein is CARETGTGGDSYEQYV.